The 21 T cell receptor beta chains below all came from one sample that was sequenced in a study of cytomegalovirus exposure and HLA in healthy donors. The PCR employed 60 Vbeta primers together with 13 Jbeta primers. Data came from immunoSEQ multiplex PCR; TCRdb stores just in-frame clones and leaves some out. The sample lists hundreds of thousands of clones, approximately 70% occurring once. The sequencing sample was made of PBMCs. The receptors here all came from a man aged 40-49 years in good health and CMV-seropositive.

This clone was observed a few times. V gene TRBV7-9 combines with J gene TRBJ1-2, with 10 bases that match TRBD1. Trimming at V came to 5 bases and at J to 2 bases, leaving 8 bases not matched to a gene. Germline V gene sequence: CDR1 SEHNR, CDR2 FQNEAQ (reference sequence). The CDR3 loop spans 16 amino acids. The chain's CDR3 is CASSAWTGGRNYGYTF. CDR3 nucleotide sequence: TGTGCCAGCAGCGCCTGGACAGGGGGAAGGAACTATGGCTACACCTTC. The complete variable domain, with remaining parts taken from reference TRBV7-9 and TRBJ1-2, reads DTGVSQNPRHKITKRGQNVTFRCDPISEHNRLYWYRQTLGQGPEFLTYFQNEAQLEKSRLLSDRFSAERPKGSFSTLEIQRTEQGDSAMYLCASSAWTGGRNYGYTFGSGTRLTVV.

The V call is TRBV7-9, the J call TRBJ2-7; TRBD1 might be the D (6 bases). The CDR3 covers 15 residues. In germline, CDR1 is SEHNR, CDR2 FQNEAQ (reference sequence). V lost 5 bases and J 0 bases, leaving 14 bases between the germline ends. CDR3 coding DNA: TGTGCCAGCAGCGCAAACTCCAGGGGCTCCTACGAGCAGTACTTC. The encoded protein is CASSANSRGSYEQYF.

The V and J genes are TRBV6-6 and TRBJ1-3; 11 positions agree with TRBD1. The CDR3 runs 14 residues. With V trimmed by 10 bases and J by 3 bases, 5 bases remained unmatched. Germline V gene data show CDR1 as MNHNY and CDR2 as SVGAGI (reference sequence). CDR3 DNA: TGTGCCACCAGGACAGGGGGCGGTGGAAACACCATATATTTT. Encoded protein: CATRTGGGGNTIYF.

The rearrangement links TRBV28 to TRBJ1-1; 8 nucleotides agree with TRBD1. Germline loops: CDR1 MDHEN, CDR2 SYDVKM. V trimming: 4 bases; J trimming: 1 base; junction bases outside the gene matches: 8. The CDR3 sequence is 16 residues long. CDR3 amino acids: CASSSPTGTGNTEAFF. CDR3 nucleotides: TGTGCCAGCAGTTCCCCCACCGGGACAGGGAACACTGAAGCTTTCTTT.

This clone was detected a few times. The chain has TRBV7-2 and TRBJ2-1; 8 bases align to TRBD2. CDR3 size: 17 residues. Germline V gives CDR1 SGHTA, CDR2 FQGNSA. V shed 5 bases, J shed 1 base, and the junction held 10 bases outside the gene matches. The CDR3 DNA follows: TGTGCCAGCAGCCCTTACGGGGGGGCCAGTTCCTACAATGAGCAGTTCTTC. Translated: CASSPYGGASSYNEQFF.

The chain uses TRBV7-7 and TRBJ1-2; TRBD1 matches 9 bases. V shed 4 bases, J shed 6 bases, and the junction held 9 bases outside the gene matches. The CDR3 is 15 residues long. The germline V gene has CDR1 SSHAT and CDR2 FNYEAQ (reference sequence). The CDR3 loop is CASSSNRGQGDGYTF. In nucleotides, the CDR3 is TGTGCCAGCAGCTCCAACAGGGGGCAAGGAGATGGCTACACCTTC.

The chain uses TRBV7-8 and TRBJ2-1, with 7 positions matching TRBD2. Losses at the gene ends were 5 bases for V and 0 bases for J; bases not matched to a gene: 13. Germline-derived CDR1 and CDR2 are SGHVS and FQNEAQ. The CDR3 sequence is 18 residues long. CDR3 bases: TGTGCCAGCAGCCCAGCGGGGCTAGCGGACCTCTCCTACAATGAGCAGTTCTTC. Translating gives CASSPAGLADLSYNEQFF.

The chain uses TRBV7-8 and TRBJ1-4; tentative D call: TRBD1 (5 bases). This CDR3 has 15 residues. Deletions cut 8 bases from V and 5 bases from J, with 18 bases between. The germline V gene has CDR1 SGHVS and CDR2 FQNEAQ. The CDR3 nucleotides are TGTGCCAGCGGCACAGGACCACGGCTGAATGAAAAACTGTTTTTT. Protein sequence: CASGTGPRLNEKLFF.

The chain uses TRBV5-1 and TRBJ2-1; 8 bases align to TRBD2. V lost 0 bases to trimming and J lost 9 bases; unmatched junction nucleotides: 8. The CDR3 consists of 15 residues. Germline assignment: CDR1 SGHRS and CDR2 YFSETQ. CDR3: CASSLATGGGREQFF. In DNA, the CDR3 is TGCGCCAGCAGCTTGGCCACCGGGGGGGGTCGTGAGCAGTTCTTC.

This rearrangement joins TRBV6-5 to TRBJ1-1; 7 positions agree with TRBD1. The trim removed 7 bases at V and 11 bases at J, leaving 16 bases unmatched. This CDR3 contains 14 residues. Germline CDR1 MNHEY, CDR2 SVGAGI. CDR3 residues: CASTQGGPQDQAFF. CDR3 coding DNA: TGTGCCAGCACTCAGGGGGGCCCCCAGGACCAGGCTTTCTTT.

The chain couples TRBV29-1 to TRBJ2-3; 7 bases fit TRBD2. Per the germline V gene, CDR1 is SQVTM and CDR2 is ANQGSEA. Germline trimming cut 4 bases from V and 2 bases from J; bases unmatched to any gene: 12. The CDR3 covers 16 residues. CDR3 nucleotides: TGCAGCGTTGGGGGACTAAGCGGGGAGTTCACAGATACGCAGTATTTT. It encodes CSVGGLSGEFTDTQYF.

This clone was found a few times. J is TRBJ2-7 and V is TRBV4-1; D is uncertain. Trimming removed 1 base from V and 0 bases from J, with 7 bases in between. This CDR3 spans 14 amino acids. From germline, CDR1 is MGHRA and CDR2 YSYEKL. The CDR3 sequence: CASSQASFSYEQYF. The CDR3 DNA is TGCGCCAGCAGCCAAGCTAGTTTCTCCTACGAGCAGTACTTC.

This rearrangement joins TRBV6-1 to TRBJ2-7; 9 bases align to TRBD1. The CDR3 contains 14 residues. V was pared by 5 bases and J by 3 bases, with 5 bases of the junction left unmatched. CDR1 is MNHNS, CDR2 SASEGT, per germline. The CDR3 here is CASSFRDRDYEQYF. The CDR3 nucleotides read TGTGCCAGCAGTTTCCGGGACAGGGACTACGAGCAGTACTTC.

The gene calls are TRBV10-1 and TRBJ1-6; a weak D match, TRBD1 (6 bases). V was shortened by 4 bases and J by 10 bases, with 14 bases between the two germline ends. Germline CDR1 WNHNN, CDR2 SYGVQD (reference sequence). The CDR3 spans 14 residues. CDR3 sequence (DNA): TGCGCCAGCAGTGCGTCGGGTACAGGGTCACCCCTCCACTTT. This encodes CASSASGTGSPLHF.

This sequence joins TRBV19 and TRBJ1-2, with 10 positions matching TRBD1. This CDR3 contains 16 residues. Germline CDR1 LNHDA, CDR2 SQIVND (reference sequence). Losses at the gene ends were 5 bases for V and 8 bases for J; bases not matched to a gene: 14. The CDR3 region has the DNA TGTGCCAGTAGTGAAGGGGACAGGGGATCACGAGGCGGCTACACCTTC. This gives the protein CASSEGDRGSRGGYTF.

Turning to this clone: Other DNA sequences in the sample encode the same CDR3. The rearrangement uses TRBV2 and TRBJ2-3, with 12 bases identical to TRBD2. V shed 3 bases and J 5 bases; nucleotides not matched to a gene: 6. This CDR3 region has 16 residues. CDR1 is SNHLY and CDR2 is FYNNEI in the germline V gene. CDR3 DNA: TGTGCCAGCAGTGAGGGGCTAGCGGGGGGGCAAGATACGCAGTATTTT. This translates into CASSEGLAGGQDTQYF.

This chain connects TRBV19 to TRBJ1-2, with TRBD1 identical over 9 bases. Germline V lookup: CDR1 LNHDA, CDR2 SQIVND (reference sequence). CDR3 size: 16 residues. V shed 7 bases, J shed 0 bases, and the junction held 9 bases outside the gene matches. Here the CDR3 reads CASTQGQGSPNYGYTF. Written as DNA, the CDR3 is TGTGCCAGTACCCAGGGACAGGGAAGTCCTAACTATGGCTACACCTTC.

CDR3 region: CASSIRSGRGNTEAFF. The CDR3 DNA sequence: TGTGCCAGTAGTATACGATCGGGTCGTGGGAACACTGAAGCTTTCTTT. V and J are TRBV19 and TRBJ1-1, with D unresolved. The CDR3 is 16 amino acids. Germline V gene data show CDR1 as LNHDA and CDR2 as SQIVND (reference sequence). V lost 2 bases, J lost 1 base, and 14 bases lay in between.

The rearrangement joins TRBV27 to TRBJ2-1; 8 bases line up with TRBD1. The CDR3 contains 15 residues. Germline values: CDR1 MNHEY, CDR2 SMNVEV (reference sequence). V shed 4 bases and J 8 bases; nucleotides not matched to a gene: 10. CDR3 in DNA: TGTGCCAGCAGTTGGGTTCAGGGGGCGTCTTATGAGCAGTTCTTC. As protein: CASSWVQGASYEQFF.

The chain employs TRBV4-1 and TRBJ1-1; TRBD1 aligns across 9 bases. After removal of 1 base from V and 4 bases from J, the junction contained 19 bases not matched to a gene. Germline CDR1 MGHRA, CDR2 YSYEKL. The CDR3 has 20 amino acids. CDR3 sequence: CASSQGGGTGIVFQSTEAFF. As DNA, the CDR3 is TGCGCCAGCAGCCAAGGTGGCGGGACAGGGATCGTGTTTCAGAGCACTGAAGCTTTCTTT.

V is TRBV2 and J is TRBJ2-7; TRBD1 might be the D (6 bases). Trimming took 8 bases from V and 7 from J, leaving 21 bases between them. The germline gives CDR1 SNHLY, CDR2 FYNNEI. This CDR3 region has 14 residues. The CDR3 here is CASLRDITIREQYF. The CDR3 nucleotides read TGTGCCAGCCTCCGGGACATCACCATACGGGAGCAGTACTTC.